These 5 T cell receptor beta chains originate from one sample sequenced in a study of blood T cell repertoires in COVID-19. Produced via immunoSEQ multiplex PCR; TCRdb's table is partial and in-frame only. The repertoire consists of around 42,000 clones, with around 79% occurring once and the leading ten covering 30% to 35%. The specimen was peripheral blood. The receptors stem from a woman aged 80 or over with acute or convalescent COVID-19.

This sequence joins TRBV6-1 and TRBJ1-1; D remains unclear. Per the germline V gene, CDR1 is MNHNS and CDR2 is SASEGT. Trimming removed 3 bases at V and 2 bases at J, with 10 bases between. The CDR3 has 14 amino acids. Here the CDR3 reads CASSEATQNTEAFF. The CDR3 DNA follows: TGTGCCAGCAGTGAGGCGACACAAAACACTGAAGCTTTCTTT.

This chain links TRBV6-5 with TRBJ1-4; D is unclear. Trimming removed 6 bases from V and 3 bases from J, with 8 bases in between. CDR1 and CDR2 (germline): MNHEY, SVGAGI. The length of the CDR3 is 13 residues. The CDR3 DNA is TGTGCCAGCAGCCGACTGGCTAATGAAAAACTGTTTTTT. Its translation is CASSRLANEKLFF.

V and J are TRBV5-1 and TRBJ1-2; 7 nucleotides match TRBD1. The V gene end was trimmed by 4 bases and the J gene end by 0 bases; junction bases not matched to a gene: 3. There are 14 residues in the CDR3. Per the germline V gene, CDR1 is SGHRS and CDR2 is YFSETQ. The CDR3 sequence: CASSGTATNYGYTF. The CDR3 coding sequence is TGCGCCAGCAGCGGGACAGCGACTAACTATGGCTACACCTTC.

This chain connects TRBV5-8 to TRBJ2-7; D is uncertain. The CDR3 covers 15 residues. Trimming took 7 bases from V and 5 from J, leaving 22 bases between them. Germline values: CDR1 SGHTS, CDR2 YDEGEE. CDR3 nucleotide sequence: TGTGCCAGCGGTGTTTATCAAGTCTCGGTTAACGAGCAGTACTTC. Translation gives CASGVYQVSVNEQYF.

The chain recombines TRBV30 with TRBJ2-1; possible D gene TRBD2, 7 bases. The germline V gene encodes CDR1 GTSNPN and CDR2 SVGIG (reference sequence). The CDR3 is made up of 13 amino acids. V shed 4 bases and J shed 9 bases, with 16 bases lying between them. The CDR3 loop is CAWIGGGRGEQFF. The CDR3 bases are TGTGCCTGGATTGGCGGGGGCCGGGGTGAGCAGTTCTTC.